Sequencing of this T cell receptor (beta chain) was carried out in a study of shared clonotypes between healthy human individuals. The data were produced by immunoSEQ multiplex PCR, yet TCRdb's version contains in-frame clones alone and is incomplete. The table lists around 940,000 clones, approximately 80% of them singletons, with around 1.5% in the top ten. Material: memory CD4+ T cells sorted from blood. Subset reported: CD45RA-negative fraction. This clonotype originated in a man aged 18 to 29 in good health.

CDR3 protein: CASSSQGAYTEAFF. In nucleotides, the CDR3 is TGTGCCAGCAGTTCACAGGGGGCGTACACTGAAGCTTTCTTT. The chain is built from TRBV28 and TRBJ1-1; 9 bases fit TRBD1. CDR3 length equals 14 residues. Germline V gives CDR1 MDHEN, CDR2 SYDVKM. V lost 4 bases to trimming and J lost 3 bases; unmatched junction nucleotides: 3.